This T cell receptor (beta chain) is drawn from a study of T cells after yellow fever vaccination (dated 2019 in TCRdb). General notes on the study: Libraries from fractions with low cell numbers were prepared with the SMART-Seq v4 Ultra Low Input RNA kit. To follow T-cell clones before and after primary and booster YFV17D yellow fever vaccination, bulk TCR alpha and beta repertoires were sequenced over time. The cohort comprised two healthy male donors, one aged 18 to 30 and one aged 30 to 39 years. Blood was drawn at multiple timepoints before and after primary and secondary immunization, with bulk PBMC replicates and cell subsets isolated. What the authors observed across the whole study: Most clones expanded after primary vaccination were re-detected after the booster (96% of CD4 and 88% of CD8), suggesting broad memory maintenance. The study included only a couple of donors, which limits how far the findings can be generalized. Compared with the primary T-cell response, the secondary T-cell response was weaker but faster, peaking on day 5 rather than day 15. A small fraction of clonotypes showed up in both the CD4 and CD8 compartments, probably as a result of convergent recombination. FACS-sorted repertoires could contain abundant contaminating clonotypes from the bulk population, so computational filtering was required.

This clonotype was detected ten times or more. No antigen is known for it. Within one base of it there is no much larger clone, and no base qualities were kept. Trimming removed 6 bases from V and 1 base from J; the gene matches leave 9 bases unexplained. Reading from cysteine to phenylalanine, the CDR3 counts 17 amino acids. Only the CDR3 portion is preserved as DNA: 51 bases, with reading frame beginning at the first base. CDR1 and CDR2 (SGHVS, FQNEAQ) derive from the germline V gene. The label giving this sample's treatment or condition can be read as: live attenuated yellow fever vaccine strain. A standard Ficoll-Paque protocol was used to isolate PBMCs from peripheral blood. Dynabeads CD4 and CD8 positive selection kits were used to isolate the CD4 and CD8 T-cell fractions. TriZol was used to extract RNA from bulk PBMCs, from CD4 and CD8 fractions, and from dextramer-positive and dextramer-negative fractions.

TCR cDNA was synthesized by 5'RACE template switching, which introduced a universal primer site and unique molecular identifiers. Priming of cDNA synthesis was performed from both the TCR alpha and TCR beta constant segments. Library amplification used two PCR steps, and the second PCR step added sample barcodes and sequencing adapters. Libraries were sequenced on Illumina HiSeq 2500 (2x100 bp) or NovaSeq (2x150 bp). On the authors' methods: MIGEC handled demultiplexing of reads and collapsing into UMI consensus sequences, while MiXCR performed V(D)J alignment. Clonotypes responding to the vaccine were identified with edgeR on replicate PBMC samples, with the criteria of FDR below 0.01 and a log2 fold change above 5 up to day 15. Bulk clonotypes were assigned CD4 or CD8 identity according to which sequenced CD4 or CD8 repertoire held them at higher abundance. The public sequencing data were trimmed at Q25 with fastp and processed into clonotypes with MiXCR by TCRdb, which kept only in-frame beta chains. A single entry per CDR3 protein holds the most common genes and DNA from its merged rows. The authors' filters were not applied to this entry. This sample is represented by about 160,000 distinct CDR3 sequences; 6.5% to 8.5% of them were singletons. More than 2.5% of the sample rests with the top ten.

Recombination connected TRBV7-8 to TRBJ1-6, with 7 bases matching TRBD1. This receptor was identified in a man younger than 30 who received the YFV17D yellow fever vaccine. This specimen was CD4+ T cells sorted from PBMCs, taken around 5 days after the first yellow fever vaccination. The CDR3 loop reads CASRNDRERSYNSPLHF. The DNA reads TGTGCCAGCAGAAACGACAGGGAAAGATCCTATAATTCACCCCTCCACTTT.